The 16 T cell receptor beta chains listed next were all sequenced from one sample in a study of shared clonotypes between healthy human individuals. Sequencing was performed with immunoSEQ multiplex PCR; in TCRdb, only in-frame clones are kept and a portion is missing. The table includes about 1.1 million clones, 70% to 85% detected once. The source material was memory CD4+ T cells from PBMCs. Sample subset: CD45RA-negative fraction. The receptors were sampled from a man aged 18 to 30 in good health. Some clones in this sample may be carry-over from other donors' samples.

This chain joins TRBV7-6 and TRBJ1-3; tentatively, D is TRBD1 (6 bases). This CDR3 is built from 14 residues. The germline gives CDR1 SGHVS, CDR2 FNYEAQ. V dropped 4 bases and J dropped 3 bases, with 10 bases sitting between them. The CDR3 bases are TGTGCCAGCAGCTCCAGGGGTGGTGGAAACACCATATATTTT. Translating it yields CASSSRGGGNTIYF.

In regard to this clone: The sample contains more than one DNA sequence encoding this CDR3. The chain joins TRBV5-1 to TRBJ2-6, with TRBD1 matching 7 bases. This CDR3 has 15 residues. CDR1 and CDR2 (germline): SGHRS, YFSETQ. V lost 4 bases and J lost 2; bases outside the gene matches: 3. The CDR3 bases are TGCGCCAGCAGCCTGGGGACAGCTGGGGCCAACGTCCTGACTTTC. It translates to CASSLGTAGANVLTF.

V is TRBV28 and J is TRBJ1-5; tentatively, D is TRBD1 (5 bases). Germline V gene sequence: CDR1 MDHEN, CDR2 SYDVKM. The germline V and J ends were trimmed by 4 bases and 2 bases, with 12 bases remaining between them. This CDR3 is 15 amino acids long. The CDR3 region has the DNA TGTGCCAGCAGTTCCACCCAGGGAGGCAATCAGCCCCAGCATTTT. Its translation is CASSSTQGGNQPQHF.

The CDR3 here is CASSPQGELFF. The CDR3 DNA follows: TGTGCCAGCAGCCCTCAGGGGGAGCTGTTTTTT. J is TRBJ2-2 and V is TRBV7-9; the D is unclear. Germline loops: CDR1 SEHNR, CDR2 FQNEAQ (reference sequence). V lost 5 bases to trimming and J lost 8 bases, with 6 bases between them. The CDR3 is 11 amino acids. Complete variable domain (other parts from reference TRBV7-9 and TRBJ2-2): DTGVSQNPRHKITKRGQNVTFRCDPISEHNRLYWYRQTLGQGPEFLTYFQNEAQLEKSRLLSDRFSAERPKGSFSTLEIQRTEQGDSAMYLCASSPQGELFFGEGSRLTVL.

The chain joins TRBV2 to TRBJ1-5; perhaps TRBD1 as D (6 bases). Germline CDR1 and CDR2: SNHLY and FYNNEI. CDR3 length equals 16 residues. Trimming removed 1 base from V and 3 bases from J, with 13 bases in between. The CDR3 DNA follows: TGTGCCAGCAGTGAAGAACAGGGTCCTTACAATCAGCCCCAGCATTTT. Protein: CASSEEQGPYNQPQHF.

The V call is TRBV11-2, the J call TRBJ2-1; tentative D call: TRBD2 (5 bases). The CDR3 is 15 amino acids. Germline V gene data show CDR1 as SGHAT and CDR2 as FQNNGV. Trimming left V 5 bases short and J 1 base short, with 12 bases between. The CDR3 region has the DNA TGTGCCAGCAGCCCACGCACGGGATCCTACAATGAGCAGTTCTTC. It is translated as CASSPRTGSYNEQFF. The complete variable domain, with remaining parts taken from reference TRBV11-2 and TRBJ2-1, reads EAGVAQSPRYKIIEKRQSVAFWCNPISGHATLYWYQQILGQGPKLLIQFQNNGVVDDSQLPKDRFSAERLKGVDSTLKIQPAKLEDSAVYLCASSPRTGSYNEQFFGPGTRLTVL.

The genes are TRBV2 and TRBJ1-3; D unresolved. V shed 2 bases and J shed 2 bases, with 10 bases lying between them. The CDR3 consists of 15 residues. CDR1 and CDR2 from the germline V gene are SNHLY and FYNNEI. CDR3: CASSEWRATGNTIYF. Written as DNA, the CDR3 is TGTGCCAGCAGTGAATGGAGGGCAACTGGAAACACCATATATTTT.

A few counts support this clone. A clone one base away is much larger, so this may be a read error. The chain employs TRBV28 and TRBJ2-7; no definite D call. Germline CDR1 and CDR2: MDHEN and SYDVKM. Trimming removed 3 bases at V and 0 bases at J, with 3 bases between. The CDR3 consists of 12 residues. CDR3 sequence (DNA): TGTGCCAGCAGTTTCAGCTCCTACGAGCAGTACTTC. Encoded protein: CASSFSSYEQYF.

This clone was counted between two and nine times. J is TRBJ1-1 and V is TRBV27; a possible D gene is TRBD1 (5 bases). Trimming left V 6 bases short and J 4 bases short, with 21 bases between. The CDR3 loop spans 16 amino acids. CDR1 and CDR2 (germline): MNHEY, SMNVEV (reference sequence). CDR3 sequence: CASRNRVSGGGTEAFF. CDR3 nucleotide sequence: TGTGCCAGCAGAAATCGCGTTTCGGGTGGGGGCACTGAAGCTTTCTTT.

The V and J genes are TRBV9 and TRBJ2-2; TRBD1 matches at 7 bases. V trimming: 0 bases; J trimming: 3 bases; junction bases outside the gene matches: 2. CDR3 length: 15 amino acids. The germline V gene encodes CDR1 SGDLS and CDR2 YYNGEE. The chain's CDR3 is CASSVEGAYTGELFF. The DNA of the CDR3 is TGTGCCAGCAGCGTAGAGGGGGCTTACACCGGGGAGCTGTTTTTT.

This clone appeared once. J is TRBJ2-1 and V is TRBV11-2; 16 bases fit TRBD2. The CDR3 contains 19 residues. Per germline, CDR1 SGHAT and CDR2 FQNNGV. V lost 1 base, J lost 5 bases, and 8 bases stayed unmatched. CDR3 in DNA: TGTGCCAGCAGCTTAGGTCCGGGACTAGCGGGAGGGCCCCACAATGAGCAGTTCTTC. Protein product: CASSLGPGLAGGPHNEQFF.

The J gene is TRBJ1-2, the V gene TRBV6-1; D may be TRBD1 (5 bases). Trimming stripped 5 bases from V and 8 bases from J, with 18 bases between. The germline CDR1 and CDR2 sequences are MNHNS and SASEGT. The CDR3 is 14 residues long. This chain's CDR3 is CASSISQTVGGYTF. The CDR3 nucleotides are TGTGCCAGCAGTATTAGCCAGACAGTAGGCGGCTACACCTTC.

The chain links TRBV7-9 to TRBJ1-3; the D is unclear. This CDR3 region has 14 residues. Per the germline V gene, CDR1 is SEHNR and CDR2 is FQNEAQ (reference sequence). The ends were cut back, 1 base at V and 4 bases at J, with 8 bases in the middle. The CDR3: CASSLEVVGNTIYF. In nucleotides, the CDR3 is TGTGCCAGCAGCTTAGAGGTCGTGGGAAACACCATATATTTT.

V and J are TRBV5-1 and TRBJ2-3; D call uncertain. Trimming removed 6 bases from V and 0 bases from J, with 14 bases in between. The CDR3 is made up of 15 amino acids. The germline V gene encodes CDR1 SGHRS and CDR2 YFSETQ. The CDR3 is CASTSMFSSTDTQYF. As DNA, the CDR3 is TGCGCCAGCACCTCAATGTTCTCTAGCACAGATACGCAGTATTTT.

This clone was found once. The genes are TRBV6-5 and TRBJ2-3, with D maybe TRBD2 (6 bases). The germline CDR1 and CDR2 sequences are MNHEY and SVGAGI. The CDR3 extends over 13 amino acids. V lost 5 bases and J lost 5, with 11 bases in between. Written as DNA, the CDR3 is TGTGCCAGCAGTCGAGGAGGGAGAGATACGCAGTATTTT. Translation gives CASSRGGRDTQYF.

The chain has TRBV19 and TRBJ1-1; the D is unclear. The CDR3 spans 13 residues. Germline CDR1 and CDR2: LNHDA and SQIVND (reference sequence). V dropped 3 bases and J dropped 5 bases, with 10 bases sitting between them. The CDR3 DNA reads as TGTGCCAGTAGTATCTCGAGGGCTACTGAAGCTTTCTTT. Protein: CASSISRATEAFF. Based on the CDR3 plus reference TRBV19 and TRBJ1-1, the full variable domain is DGGITQSPKYLFRKEGQNVTLSCEQNLNHDAMYWYRQDPGQGLRLIYYSQIVNDFQKGDIAEGYSVSREKKESFPLTVTSAQKNPTAFYLCASSISRATEAFFGQGTRLTVV.